This paragraph covers one TCR gamma chain sequence. Its antigen is unidentified. Sequences come from RNA converted to cDNA by reverse transcription. The CDR3 regions were amplified by multiplex PCR from V-gene primers to a constant-region primer. TCRdb redid the clone calls on the multiplex PCR reads with CATT. The sample shows more than 35,000 gamma-chain clones, around 20% of them seen only once. These data belong to a study of Vδ1+ human thymocytes. Whole-study results and caveats: The authors advised highly purified populations and single-cell validation. Roughly 22% of thymic delta-chain sequences were Vdelta2, with few Vdelta3, unlike blood Vdelta1+ controls. Donors shared many TRG clonotypes but few TRD clonotypes. In the thymus, TRG and TRD repertoires looked highly polyclonal with Gaussian CDR3 lengths.

Trimming removed 0 bases from V and 7 bases from J; junction bases left unmatched: 12. The CDR3 loop spans 15 amino acids. In germline, CDR1 is EGSNGY, CDR2 YDSYNSKV. Sorted Vdelta1+ thymocytes were roughly 96% to 99.6% pure. The chain recombines TRGV2 with TRGJ1 or TRGJ2. Sample: Vdelta1+ gamma-delta thymocytes from the thymus. Described subset: FACS-sorted CD3+ TCRalphabeta- TCRVdelta1+ TCRVdelta2- thymocytes. The receptor comes from a girl under three years old who had congenital heart surgery. The CDR3 DNA follows: TGTGCCACCTGGGACGGGCGGGGTCCCGGGTATAAGAAACTCTTT. It encodes CATWDGRGPGYKKLF.